A selection of T cell receptor beta chains follows, all from one sample in a study of shared clonotypes between healthy human individuals. Sequencing was performed with immunoSEQ multiplex PCR; in TCRdb, only in-frame clones are kept and a portion is missing. The sample has 2 million to 2.5 million clones, over 90% seen once. Sequenced material: naive CD4+ T cells from PBMCs. These receptors were taken from a man aged 18 to 30 in good health. Some clones in this sample may be carry-over from other donors' samples. CDR3s include the opening cysteine and the closing phenylalanine or tryptophan. The D gene is left open where the match is weak. Only part of the rows carry a size: once, few, many, or a class if the clone is expanded.

cdr3_nt cdr3_aa j_call cdr3_length clone_size d_call v_call
TGTGCCAGCAGTGAAGGGATAGCGGGAGGCACAACAGATACGCAGTATTTT CASSEGIAGGTTDTQYF TRBJ2-3 17 NA TRBD2 TRBV2
TGTGCCAGCAGCTTATCTAAGGTCGAGCAGTACTTC CASSLSKVEQYF TRBJ2-7 12 NA NA TRBV7-9
TGTGCCAGTAGTATCGGGGGACAGGGGCTGAACACTGAAGCTTTCTTT CASSIGGQGLNTEAFF TRBJ1-1 16 NA TRBD1 TRBV19
TGTGCCAGCAGTGAGAACAGGGGGAGTTACAATGAGCAGTTCTTC CASSENRGSYNEQFF TRBJ2-1 15 NA TRBD1 TRBV2
TGTGCCAGCAGCTTAACTACATACAATGAGCAGTTCTTC CASSLTTYNEQFF TRBJ2-1 13 once NA TRBV7-7
TGCAGCGTGGGACAGGGAGTGCAAGAGACCCAGTACTTC CSVGQGVQETQYF TRBJ2-5 13 NA TRBD1 TRBV29-1
TGTGCCAGTAGTATGATGGGGGGGACAAGTGAAGCTTTCTTT CASSMMGGTSEAFF TRBJ1-1 14 NA NA TRBV19
TGTGCCAGCATCACCGGTCCCGGAGAGACCCAGTACTTC CASITGPGETQYF TRBJ2-5 13 NA NA TRBV7-2
TGTGCCAGTAAAGTAGCGGGGAAGTACAATGAGCAGTTCTTC CASKVAGKYNEQFF TRBJ2-1 14 NA TRBD2 TRBV19
TGTGCCAGCAGTCAGGACACCGGGGAGCTGTTTTTT CASSQDTGELFF TRBJ2-2 12 NA NA TRBV6-5
TGTGCCAGCAGCTTAAAGGGGAACAATCAGCCCCAGCATTTT CASSLKGNNQPQHF TRBJ1-5 14 NA NA TRBV7-2
TGTGCCAGCAGGGACCATAAAGAGACCCAGTACTTC CASRDHKETQYF TRBJ2-5 12 NA NA TRBV6-1
TGTGCCAGCAGTGATAGTGTCCCAGATACGCAGTATTTT CASSDSVPDTQYF TRBJ2-3 13 NA NA TRBV6-1
TGTGCCAGCAGCCAAGACAGGCGCAGCTACACCTTC CASSQDRRSYTF TRBJ1-2 12 few NA TRBV7-2
TGCGCCAGCAGCGCGGGCCGAGAGAAGGGCTACACCTTC CASSAGREKGYTF TRBJ1-2 13 few NA TRBV10-1
TGTGCCAGCAGCCATTCGGGACTACTAAGAGATACGCAGTATTTT CASSHSGLLRDTQYF TRBJ2-3 15 NA TRBD2 TRBV14
TGTGCCAGCAGTTTACCTCTAGCGGGAGTGGTCTACAATGAGCAGTTCTTC CASSLPLAGVVYNEQFF TRBJ2-1 17 NA TRBD2 TRBV28
TGTGCCAGCAATAAAATCGCGGCGGAGACCCAGTACTTC CASNKIAAETQYF TRBJ2-5 13 NA NA TRBV2
TGTGCCAGCTCACCACGGCGGGGACACACAACCGGGGAGCTGTTTTTT CASSPRRGHTTGELFF TRBJ2-2 16 NA NA TRBV18
TGTGCCAGCTCACCACGCGGGACAGGGCTCTACGAGCAGTACTTC CASSPRGTGLYEQYF TRBJ2-7 15 NA TRBD1 TRBV18